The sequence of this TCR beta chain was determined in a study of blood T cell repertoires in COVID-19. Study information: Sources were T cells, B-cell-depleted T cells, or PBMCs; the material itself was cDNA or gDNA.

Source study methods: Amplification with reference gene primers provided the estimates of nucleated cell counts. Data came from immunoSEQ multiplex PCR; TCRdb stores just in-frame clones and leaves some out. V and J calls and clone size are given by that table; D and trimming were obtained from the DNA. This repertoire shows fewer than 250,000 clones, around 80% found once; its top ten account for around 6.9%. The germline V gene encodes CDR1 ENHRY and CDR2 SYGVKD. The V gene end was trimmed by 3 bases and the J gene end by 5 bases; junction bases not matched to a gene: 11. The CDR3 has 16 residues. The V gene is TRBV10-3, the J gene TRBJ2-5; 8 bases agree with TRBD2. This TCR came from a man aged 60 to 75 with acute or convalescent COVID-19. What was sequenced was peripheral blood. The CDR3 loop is CAISDSKRETGETQYF. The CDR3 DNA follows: TGTGCCATCAGTGACTCTAAGCGGGAGACGGGGGAGACCCAGTACTTC.